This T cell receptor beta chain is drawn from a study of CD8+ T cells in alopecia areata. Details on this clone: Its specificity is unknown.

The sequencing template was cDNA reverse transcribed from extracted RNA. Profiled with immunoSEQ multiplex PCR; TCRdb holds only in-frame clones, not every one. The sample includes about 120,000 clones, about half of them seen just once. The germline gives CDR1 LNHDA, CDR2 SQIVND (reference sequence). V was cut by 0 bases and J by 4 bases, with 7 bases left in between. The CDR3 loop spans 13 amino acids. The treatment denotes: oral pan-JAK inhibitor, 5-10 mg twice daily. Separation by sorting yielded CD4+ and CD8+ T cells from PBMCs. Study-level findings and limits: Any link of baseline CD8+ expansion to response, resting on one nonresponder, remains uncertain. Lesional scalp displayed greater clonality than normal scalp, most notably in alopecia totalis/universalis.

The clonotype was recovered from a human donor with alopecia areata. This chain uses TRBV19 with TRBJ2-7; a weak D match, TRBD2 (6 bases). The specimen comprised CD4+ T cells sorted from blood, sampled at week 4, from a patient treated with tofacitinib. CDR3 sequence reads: CASSIDRGYEQYF. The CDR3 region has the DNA TGTGCCAGTAGTATAGATCGGGGGTACGAGCAGTACTTC.